This TCR beta chain was identified in a study of blood T cell repertoires in COVID-19. The overall study: Sample material is recorded as cDNA or gDNA derived from T cells, B-cell-depleted T cells, or PBMCs.

The repertoire was sequenced with immunoSEQ multiplex PCR; TCRdb's copy has only in-frame clones and lacks some. The sample shows roughly 250,000 clones, 85% to 90% of them seen only once. This TCR derives from a woman between 40 and 55 years old with acute or convalescent COVID-19. Sequencing input: peripheral blood.

The CDR3 reads CASSWTGPGYTF. CDR3 sequence (DNA): TGTGCCAGCAGTTGGACAGGGCCCGGCTACACCTTC. The V and J genes are TRBV12-3 or TRBV12-4 and TRBJ1-2; 8 nucleotides match TRBD1. This CDR3 is built from 12 residues. J lost 8 bases, V lost 4 bases, and 3 bases had no gene match.